The 17 T cell receptor beta chains listed next were all sequenced from one sample in a study of cytomegalovirus exposure and HLA in healthy donors. This PCR relied on a set of 60 Vbeta primers and 13 Jbeta primers. TCRdb's copy holds only in-frame clones and misses some; the assay was immunoSEQ multiplex PCR. The data show about 250,000 clones, approximately 78% seen once. The source material was PBMCs. These receptors were collected from a boy aged 5-17 years in good health and CMV-seronegative.

V is TRBV7-8 and J is TRBJ2-1; TRBD2 agrees at 10 bases. CDR3 length: 15 residues. Germline V gene sequence: CDR1 SGHVS, CDR2 FQNEAQ. V gave up 4 bases and J gave up 5 bases; unmatched junction bases: 5. The CDR3 spells CASSSLAGADNEQFF. In nucleotides, the CDR3 is TGTGCCAGCAGCTCCCTAGCGGGAGCAGACAATGAGCAGTTCTTC.

This sequence joins TRBV11-3 and TRBJ2-7, with a tentative D call TRBD1 (5 bases). Germline lookup yields CDR1 SGHNT and CDR2 YENEEA. The CDR3 runs to 13 residues. Trimming stripped 7 bases from V and 0 bases from J, with 10 bases between. CDR3 DNA sequence: TGTGCCAGCAAAGGACAAAGCTCCTACGAGCAGTACTTC. As protein: CASKGQSSYEQYF.

The V call is TRBV30, the J call TRBJ1-2, with D uncertain. The CDR3 runs to 13 residues. With 0 bases removed from V and 3 bases from J, the gap between germline ends came to 8 bases. Looked up from germline, CDR1 is GTSNPN and CDR2 is SVGIG (reference sequence). The CDR3 loop is CAWSVQLDYGYTF. The CDR3 nucleotides are TGTGCCTGGAGTGTACAGTTGGACTATGGCTACACCTTC.

The rearrangement uses TRBV5-1 and TRBJ1-2; the match to TRBD1 covers 7 bases. Germline V gene data show CDR1 as SGHRS and CDR2 as YFSETQ. V was clipped by 4 bases and J by 4 bases; unmatched bases: 10. This CDR3 is built from 15 residues. The CDR3, as DNA: TGCGCCAGCAGCCCGATAGACAGGGTGATCTATGGCTACACCTTC. Protein sequence: CASSPIDRVIYGYTF.

The chain couples TRBV27 to TRBJ2-2; 9 positions match TRBD1. The junction had 14 bases not matched to a gene; V was cut back by 5 bases and J by 7 bases. The CDR3 runs 17 residues. Germline V gives CDR1 MNHEY, CDR2 SMNVEV (reference sequence). The CDR3 region has the DNA TGTGCCAGCAGTCCGATAAACCGGGACAGGGAAAACGGGGAGCTGTTTTTT. Translating gives CASSPINRDRENGELFF.

The CDR3 sequence is CASEGSGDSSGNTIYF. CDR3 nucleotides: TGTGCCAGCGAAGGGTCAGGGGATAGCTCTGGAAACACCATATATTTT. The rearrangement joins TRBV19 to TRBJ1-3, with TRBD1 as a possible D gene (6 bases). Germline V CDR1 and CDR2: LNHDA, SQIVND (reference sequence). The CDR3 extends over 16 amino acids. V was pared by 9 bases and J by 0 bases, with 18 bases between.

On this clone itself: One end of the junction fails to match germline, which may point to a read error. V is TRBV19 and J is TRBJ1-5, with D unclear. CDR3 length equals 11 residues. Germline V gene lookup returns CDR1 LNHDA and CDR2 SQIVND (reference sequence). In DNA form, the CDR3 reads TGCGCGGCGGGTGGAGGCCAGCCCCAGCATTTT. Protein sequence: CAAGGGQPQHF.

The chain has TRBV6-1 and TRBJ2-2; 9 bases are shared with TRBD1. Trimming took 7 bases from V and 5 from J; bases not matched to a gene: 5. Germline V gene sequence: CDR1 MNHNS, CDR2 SASEGT. The CDR3 is made up of 14 amino acids. CDR3 in amino acids: CASIQGAPTGELFF. CDR3 nucleotides: TGTGCCAGCATACAGGGGGCGCCGACCGGGGAGCTGTTTTTT.

The chain carries TRBV7-9 and TRBJ2-5; 9 nucleotides match TRBD1. The end of the DNA fits TRBJ2-7 better, so the J call may be wrong. From germline, CDR1 is SEHNR and CDR2 FQNEAQ (reference sequence). This CDR3 comprises 15 residues. The CDR3 coding sequence is TGTGCCAGCAGCGGGACAGGGATCGACTCCTACGAGCAGTACTTC. It translates to CASSGTGIDSYEQYF.

The chain joins TRBV7-8 to TRBJ1-5; unclear D gene. The V end lost 1 base, the J end lost 2 bases, and 9 bases lay between the germline ends. Germline CDR1 is SGHVS and CDR2 is FQNEAQ. This CDR3 spans 15 amino acids. The CDR3 reads CASSLDTGGNQPQHF. In nucleotides, the CDR3 is TGTGCCAGCAGCTTAGACACGGGAGGCAATCAGCCCCAGCATTTT.

The chain joins TRBV30 to TRBJ2-5; 8 nucleotides align to TRBD1. Germline V gene data show CDR1 as GTSNPN and CDR2 as SVGIG (reference sequence). This CDR3 spans 18 amino acids. J was trimmed by 2 bases and V by 2 bases; bases with no gene match: 16. The CDR3 nucleotides read TGTGCCTGGAGTCGGCGCAGGGGGCTATATTCGGGGCAAGAGACCCAGTACTTC. It is translated as CAWSRRRGLYSGQETQYF.

This clone was counted between two and nine times. V is TRBV5-4 and J is TRBJ1-1, with D maybe TRBD1 (5 bases). Germline CDR1 and CDR2: SGHNT and YYREEE (reference sequence). The CDR3 covers 13 residues. The ends were cut back, 5 bases at V and 4 bases at J, with 12 bases in the middle. CDR3 protein: CASRRRGVTEAFF. In DNA, the CDR3 is TGTGCCAGCAGGCGGCGGGGGGTCACTGAAGCTTTCTTT.

This rearrangement joins TRBV11-2 to TRBJ1-1, with D unclear. Germline V lookup: CDR1 SGHAT, CDR2 FQNNGV. There are 13 residues in the CDR3. Deletions cut 3 bases from V and 3 bases from J, with 8 bases between. CDR3: CASSFSEDTEAFF. CDR3 DNA sequence: TGTGCCAGCAGCTTTAGCGAAGACACTGAAGCTTTCTTT.

This clone has just one count. The chain links TRBV5-1 to TRBJ1-1; 10 bases match TRBD1. The CDR3 consists of 17 residues. Germline CDR1 is SGHRS and CDR2 is YFSETQ. The J segment lost 1 base and the V segment lost 2 bases, leaving 8 bases of the junction unmatched. This CDR3 reads CASSFRGQGPSNTEAFF. In DNA, the CDR3 is TGCGCCAGCAGCTTCCGGGGACAGGGGCCTTCGAACACTGAAGCTTTCTTT.

This chain joins TRBV12-5 and TRBJ2-3; D not certain. The CDR3 sequence is 14 residues long. The germline gives CDR1 LGHNT, CDR2 FRNRAP. V was cut by 0 bases and J by 5 bases, with 9 bases left in between. Here the CDR3 DNA reads TGTGCTAGTGGTTTGGTACAGCTGGGAGATACGCAGTATTTT. Translation: CASGLVQLGDTQYF. Looking up the rest from reference TRBV12-5 and TRBJ2-3 gives the full variable domain: DARVTQTPRHKVTEMGQEVTMRCQPILGHNTVFWYRQTMMQGLELLAYFRNRAPLDDSGMPKDRFSAEMPDATLATLKIQPSEPRDSAVYFCASGLVQLGDTQYFGPGTRLTVL.

The chain has TRBV30 and TRBJ1-2, with D hard to call. Trimming stripped 7 bases from V and 1 base from J, with 7 bases between. The length of the CDR3 is 11 residues. Germline values: CDR1 GTSNPN, CDR2 SVGIG (reference sequence). DNA of the CDR3: TGTGCCTCATCGCGTAACTATGGCTACACCTTC. Amino acid sequence: CASSRNYGYTF.

This clone occurred once. This rearrangement joins TRBV6-4 to TRBJ2-1, with D unresolved. V was pared by 0 bases and J by 4 bases, with 13 bases between. There are 16 residues in the CDR3. CDR1 is MRHNA, CDR2 SNTAGT, per germline. CDR3 amino acids: CASSDSKRVSYNEQFF. The DNA of the CDR3 is TGTGCCAGCAGTGACTCGAAACGAGTATCGTACAATGAGCAGTTCTTC.